These T cell receptor beta chains were read from a single sample in a study of blood T cell repertoires in COVID-19. Clones were sequenced by immunoSEQ multiplex PCR, and TCRdb holds only the in-frame ones, with some missing. The sample gives about 250,000 clones, around nine tenths of which show up once; around 1.5% is in the top ten. Material for sequencing was peripheral blood. The origin of the receptors is a man older than 75 with acute or convalescent COVID-19. The CDR3 runs from the conserved cysteine through the conserved F or W. A D gene is named only where the DNA matches it firmly. Clone sizes are given selectively: once, few, many, or a class where the clone is expanded.

D gene | clone size | J gene | CDR3 length | V gene | CDR3 protein | CDR3 DNA
. | . | TRBJ2-2 | 14 | TRBV6-5 | CASSPQGNTGELFF | TGTGCCAGCAGCCCCCAGGGGAACACCGGGGAGCTGTTTTTT
. | . | TRBJ1-1 | 14 | TRBV19 | CASSILGGNTEAFF | TGTGCCAGTAGTATTTTGGGAGGGAACACTGAAGCTTTCTTT
. | . | TRBJ1-2 | 15 | TRBV7-2 | CASSLTPGFNYGYTF | TGTGCCAGCAGCTTAACCCCGGGATTCAACTATGGCTACACCTTC
. | few | TRBJ2-7 | 14 | TRBV5-4 | CASSPDRLAYEQYF | TGTGCCAGCAGCCCGGACAGACTGGCCTACGAGCAGTACTTC
. | . | TRBJ2-7 | 14 | TRBV7-2 | CASSPDRAGYEQYF | TGTGCCAGCAGCCCGGACAGAGCCGGGTACGAGCAGTACTTC
TRBD1 | few | TRBJ1-2 | 17 | TRBV7-8 | CASSRTLEGAPLYGYTF | TGTGCCAGCAGTCGAACCCTGGAGGGGGCCCCTCTCTATGGCTACACCTTC
. | . | TRBJ1-1 | 17 | TRBV5-1 | CASSLHSQDNMNTEAFF | TGCGCCAGCAGCTTGCATAGCCAGGACAACATGAACACTGAAGCTTTCTTT
. | . | TRBJ2-3 | 16 | TRBV9 | CASSVEGVSGTDTQYF | TGTGCCAGCAGCGTAGAAGGAGTTTCGGGGACAGATACGCAGTATTTT
TRBD2 | . | TRBJ2-3 | 20 | TRBV4-3 | CASSQDEGFLGLAGDDTQYF | TGCGCCAGCAGCCAAGATGAAGGCTTTTTAGGACTAGCGGGAGATGATACGCAGTATTTT
. | . | TRBJ1-6 | 17 | TRBV28 | CASSLDQRGAGNSPLHF | TGTGCCAGCAGTTTAGATCAAAGGGGCGCCGGTAATTCACCCCTCCACTTT
. | . | TRBJ1-1 | 14 | TRBV5-6 | CASSLRVMNTEAFF | TGTGCCAGCAGCTTGCGGGTTATGAACACTGAAGCTTTCTTT
. | once | TRBJ1-1 | 16 | TRBV18 | CASSPLDSGLNTEAFF | TGTGCCAGCTCACCACTCGATTCAGGCTTAAACACTGAAGCTTTCTTT
TRBD1 | . | TRBJ2-1 | 17 | TRBV6-4 | CASSEFRGTGTYNEQFF | TGTGCCAGCAGTGAATTCCGCGGGACAGGGACCTACAATGAGCAGTTCTTC
. | once | TRBJ1-4 | 14 | TRBV28 | CASSEQGPNEKLFF | TGTGCCAGCAGCGAACAGGGTCCTAATGAAAAACTGTTTTTT
TRBD1 | . | TRBJ1-1 | 13 | TRBV6-2/TRBV6-3 | CASSRQGGTEAFF | TGTGCCAGCAGTCGACAGGGGGGAACTGAAGCTTTCTTT
TRBD2 | . | TRBJ2-5 | 16 | TRBV5-5 | CASSVTSGGNQETQYF | TGTGCCAGCAGCGTAACTAGCGGGGGGAACCAAGAGACCCAGTACTTC
TRBD1 | . | TRBJ2-7 | 15 | TRBV3-1/TRBV3-2 | CASSQTGQGSDEQYF | TGTGCCAGCAGCCAAACGGGACAGGGTTCGGACGAGCAGTACTTC
TRBD1 | . | TRBJ1-6 | 18 | TRBV27 | CASSLTGQGISYNSPLHF | TGTGCCAGCAGTTTAACGGGACAGGGAATCTCCTATAATTCACCCCTCCACTTT
TRBD1 | . | TRBJ1-6 | 14 | TRBV2 | CASTPLFKTGGMSF | TGTGCCAGCACCCCACTTTTCAAGACAGGGGGAATGTCATTT
. | . | TRBJ1-5 | 13 | TRBV18 | CASSPEGDQPQHF | TGTGCCAGCTCACCGGAGGGAGATCAGCCCCAGCATTTT
. | . | TRBJ2-2 | 15 | TRBV3-1/TRBV3-2 | CASSQDSRNTGELFF | TGTGCCAGCAGCCAAGATTCGAGGAACACCGGGGAGCTGTTTTTT
. | . | TRBJ2-3 | 15 | TRBV7-9 | CASSLRRQVGDTQYF | TGTGCCAGCAGCTTAAGGCGCCAGGTGGGAGATACGCAGTATTTT
. | . | TRBJ2-5 | 14 | TRBV7-9 | CASSFAQGGETQYF | TGTGCCAGCAGCTTCGCCCAGGGGGGTGAGACCCAGTACTTC
TRBD1 | . | TRBJ2-7 | 13 | TRBV12-3/TRBV12-4 | CASSFGQGSEQYF | TGTGCCAGCAGTTTTGGACAGGGTAGCGAGCAGTACTTC